This T cell receptor beta chain stems from a study of PD-1 blockade in classical Hodgkin lymphoma. Overall study context: Intravenous nivolumab at 3 mg/kg was given to patients every 2 weeks.

Whole-study findings and limits: TCR diversity rose significantly by C4D1 in CD4+ but not CD8+ cells.

Each patient experienced a relapse that followed autologous stem cell transplantation, and brentuximab vedotin exposure varied. This CDR3 comprises 14 residues. Germline CDR1 is SGHTA and CDR2 is FQGNSA. V was clipped by 4 bases and J by 10 bases; unmatched bases: 5. Profiling relied on immunoSEQ multiplex PCR, and the TCRdb table lists in-frame clones only, not all of them. The sample has 100,000 or so clones; around 89% are singletons. As for this clone: Antigen specificity is unknown.

J is TRBJ1-6 and V is TRBV7-2; 9 nucleotides agree with TRBD1. The sequences come from peripheral blood mononuclear cells (PBMCs), collected before the second cycle of nivolumab. The receptor comes from a human donor with classical Hodgkin lymphoma. The CDR3 DNA sequence: TGTGCCAGCAGCTCCGGGACAGGGTTCTCACCCCTCCACTTT. Translated, it gives CASSSGTGFSPLHF.